This T cell receptor (beta chain) was observed in a study of vaccination and CD4 T cells after COVID-19. The wider study: Post-vaccination specimens were collected at a median of about 68 days following dose two (range 14 to 241).

Cultured CD4+ T cell DNA was sequenced using the Oncomine TCR Beta short-read assay. CD4+ T cells were cultured, and genomic DNA was extracted from them. TCRdb redid the calling of the PCR reads with MiXCR, one entry per CDR3 protein. The repertoire holds some 16,000 distinct CDR3 sequences, with roughly 43% as singletons. Germline V gene data show CDR1 as SGHAT and CDR2 as FQNNGV. V trimming: 5 bases; J trimming: 5 bases; junction bases outside the gene matches: 16. CDR3 length: 17 amino acids. Of note for this clonotype: What it binds is not known.

Treatment noted: roughly ten-day PBMC culture with coronavirus spike peptide pools or control peptides (ViraFEST assay). The TCR was taken from a human donor who had recovered from COVID-19. The specimen comprised CD4+ T cells from blood, cultured in vitro, sampled after SARS-CoV-2 vaccination. This sequence joins TRBV11-2 and TRBJ2-7; the match to TRBD1 covers 9 bases. The CDR3 loop is CASSLTRGGTGLDEQYF. The CDR3 DNA is TGTGCCAGCAGCCTTACGCGGGGAGGGACAGGGCTTGACGAGCAGTACTTC.